These T cell receptor beta chains were read from a single sample in a study of control samples from healthy donors and cancer patients. The data were produced by immunoSEQ multiplex PCR, yet TCRdb's version contains in-frame clones alone and is incomplete. Here the sample spans 130,000 or so clones, around 89% being singletons. Sample: blood. These TCRs come from a man in his forties or fifties in good health. Both conserved end residues are part of each CDR3.

V gene: TRBV2
J gene: TRBJ2-7
CDR3 protein: CASRGLGVPYEQYF

V gene: TRBV25-1
J gene: TRBJ2-7
CDR3 protein: CASSEAQGAGYEQYF

V gene: TRBV15
J gene: TRBJ1-1
CDR3 protein: CATSRVEGSVTEAFF

V gene: TRBV11-2
J gene: TRBJ1-5
CDR3 protein: CASSLDRTGSNQPQHF

V gene: TRBV18
J gene: TRBJ1-1
CDR3 protein: CASSFATLNTEAFF

V gene: TRBV5-4
J gene: TRBJ2-5
CDR3 protein: CASSTPRQGQQETQYF

V gene: TRBV29-1
J gene: TRBJ1-1
CDR3 protein: CSVGTQVNTEAFF

V gene: TRBV29-1
J gene: TRBJ1-2
CDR3 protein: CSVEGRYYGYTF

V gene: TRBV4-1
J gene: TRBJ1-1
CDR3 protein: CASSQVGLGITEAFF

V gene: TRBV9
J gene: TRBJ1-2
CDR3 protein: CASSANYGYTF

V gene: TRBV7-9
J gene: TRBJ2-5
CDR3 protein: CASSDSRETQYF

V gene: TRBV5-1
J gene: TRBJ1-2
CDR3 protein: CASSPPGLAYGYTF

V gene: TRBV2
J gene: TRBJ1-1
CDR3 protein: CASSGQGIVSTEAFF

V gene: TRBV19
J gene: TRBJ1-1
CDR3 protein: CASSIKGRQVNTEAFF

V gene: TRBV19
J gene: TRBJ1-4
CDR3 protein: CASSGYGQGGSNEKLFF

V gene: TRBV6-5
J gene: TRBJ2-7
CDR3 protein: CASGGTPRYEQYF

V gene: TRBV19
J gene: TRBJ1-5
CDR3 protein: CASKGVAGKGSNQPQHF

V gene: TRBV13
J gene: TRBJ2-1
CDR3 protein: CASSLETGGDEQFF

V gene: TRBV19
J gene: TRBJ2-7
CDR3 protein: CATYLFPGREVHEQYF

V gene: TRBV5-1
J gene: TRBJ1-2
CDR3 protein: CASSPQGSYGYTF

V gene: TRBV5-8
J gene: TRBJ1-4
CDR3 protein: CASSPQSDRGEKLFF

V gene: TRBV3-1/TRBV3-2
J gene: TRBJ2-7
CDR3 protein: CASSQYSGSSYEQYF

V gene: TRBV27
J gene: TRBJ2-3
CDR3 protein: CASSLLTGATDTQYF

V gene: TRBV5-4
J gene: TRBJ2-7
CDR3 protein: CASSLQGAYEQYF

V gene: TRBV7-2
J gene: TRBJ1-2
CDR3 protein: CASSLARGANYGYTF

V gene: TRBV5-6
J gene: TRBJ1-6
CDR3 protein: CASSLVHVNSPLHF

V gene: TRBV9
J gene: TRBJ2-7
CDR3 protein: CASSFTTGSDYEQYF

V gene: TRBV2
J gene: TRBJ1-2
CDR3 protein: CASEAGTYGYTF